A single sample gave rise to the 20 T cell receptor beta chains below, sequenced in a study of blood T cell repertoires in COVID-19. Sequencing used immunoSEQ multiplex PCR; TCRdb keeps in-frame clones, though not all of them. The sample records roughly 250,000 clones, roughly 83% being singletons. Sequenced sample: peripheral blood. These receptors all come from a woman aged 45 to 65 with acute or convalescent COVID-19.

This clone came up once. This chain joins TRBV28 and TRBJ1-5; 9 bases are shared with TRBD1. This CDR3 has 15 residues. Germline assignment: CDR1 MDHEN and CDR2 SYDVKM. The junction had 6 bases not matched to a gene; V was cut back by 6 bases and J by 3 bases. In nucleotides, the CDR3 is TGTGCCAGCAGCCTCGGGACAGGGAACAATCAGCCCCAGCATTTT. Residues: CASSLGTGNNQPQHF.

This clone has only a few counts. J is TRBJ1-4 and V is TRBV3-1 (or the pseudogene TRBV3-2), with D uncertain. V was clipped by 0 bases and J by 7 bases, with 24 bases between them. Germline V gene data show CDR1 as LGHDT and CDR2 as YNNKEL (reference sequence). CDR3 length: 19 amino acids. CDR3 sequence (DNA): TGTGCCAGCAGCCAAGATTGGGCGCTTAAAGGCTTGCGTTTTGAAAAACTGTTTTTT. This codes for CASSQDWALKGLRFEKLFF.

The chain joins TRBV5-4 to TRBJ1-1, with unresolved D. From germline, CDR1 is SGHNT and CDR2 YYREEE (reference sequence). V lost 4 bases and J 3 bases, leaving 10 bases between the germline ends. The CDR3 sequence is 13 residues long. CDR3 sequence reads: CASSPDADTEAFF. The CDR3, as DNA: TGTGCCAGCAGCCCAGATGCTGACACTGAAGCTTTCTTT.

On this clone: The sample has other DNA sequences that encode this CDR3 too. The CDR3 here is CATSDLRTGGTDTQYF. In nucleotides, the CDR3 is TGTGCCACCAGTGATTTGCGGACAGGGGGCACAGATACGCAGTATTTT. The V and J genes are TRBV24-1 and TRBJ2-3; 9 bases line up with TRBD1. The CDR3 is 16 residues long. The germline V gene has CDR1 KGHDR and CDR2 SFDVKD. J lost 1 base, V lost 0 bases, and 1 base had no gene match.

This clone was detected a few times. The rearrangement links TRBV9 to TRBJ2-1; the match to TRBD2 covers 13 bases. The germline V gene has CDR1 SGDLS and CDR2 YYNGEE. This CDR3 is built from 17 residues. V was clipped by 3 bases and J by 7 bases; unmatched bases: 10. CDR3 amino acids: CASSAHAPGLAGNEQFF. The DNA of the CDR3 is TGTGCCAGCAGCGCCCATGCCCCGGGACTAGCGGGGAATGAGCAGTTCTTC. Combining the CDR3 with reference TRBV9 and TRBJ2-1 gives the whole variable domain DSGVTQTPKHLITATGQRVTLRCSPRSGDLSVYWYQQSLDQGLQFLIQYYNGEERAKGNILERFSAQQFPDLHSELNLSSLELGDSALYFCASSAHAPGLAGNEQFFGPGTRLTVL.

The rearrangement links TRBV29-1 to TRBJ2-7, with a weak D call TRBD2 (5 bases). The CDR3 has 12 amino acids. Trimming removed 4 bases at V and 3 bases at J, with 10 bases between. Germline V lookup: CDR1 SQVTM, CDR2 ANQGSEA. CDR3 DNA sequence: TGCAGCGTTGCGGGGAAAAACTACGAGCAGTACTTC. Translation gives CSVAGKNYEQYF.

This CDR3 is CASSFRGQGNNEQFF. In DNA, the CDR3 is TGTGCCAGCAGCTTTAGGGGACAGGGGAACAATGAGCAGTTCTTC. This chain uses TRBV7-2 with TRBJ2-1; 10 nucleotides line up with TRBD1. This CDR3 comprises 15 residues. Germline CDR1 reads SGHTA; CDR2 reads FQGNSA. V was clipped by 3 bases and J by 5 bases; unmatched bases: 4.

The chain combines TRBV3-1 (or the pseudogene TRBV3-2) with TRBJ1-4; no clear D. V was clipped by 5 bases and J by 4 bases, with 11 bases between them. CDR1 is LGHDT, CDR2 YNNKEL, per germline (reference sequence). The CDR3 sequence is 14 residues long. The CDR3 reads CASSYGRGNEKLFF. DNA for the CDR3: TGTGCCAGCAGCTATGGACGGGGTAATGAAAAACTGTTTTTT.

This clone was seen once. V gene TRBV21-1 combines with J gene TRBJ2-1; the table's D call, TRBD2, has no DNA check behind it. TRBV21-1 is labeled a pseudogene. The CDR3 spans 15 residues. The CDR3 is CASSKRRGVPNEQFF. The CDR3 region has the DNA TGTGCCAGCAGCAAACGGAGGGGCGTCCCAAATGAGCAGTTCTTC.

The chain is built from TRBV28 and TRBJ1-5; possible D gene TRBD1, 5 bases. V lost 7 bases and J lost 5, with 36 bases in between. CDR1 MDHEN and CDR2 SYDVKM come from the germline V gene. This CDR3 spans 21 amino acids. The CDR3 DNA reads TGTGCCAGCACCACTCTTTTAAAATCTCGGTTTAGGGGCATATTTTATCAGCCCCAGCATTTT. This codes for CASTTLLKSRFRGIFYQPQHF.

The J gene is TRBJ2-4, the V gene TRBV28, with D possibly being TRBD2 (6 bases). The CDR3 loop spans 14 amino acids. Looked up from germline, CDR1 is MDHEN and CDR2 is SYDVKM. Trimming took 7 bases from V and 0 from J, leaving 10 bases between them. The CDR3 reads CASTGGLAKNIQYF. Written as DNA, the CDR3 is TGTGCCAGCACTGGGGGACTAGCCAAAAACATTCAGTACTTC.

This chain's CDR3 is CASSSASGTEQYF. Written as DNA, the CDR3 is TGTGCCAGCAGTTCTGCTAGCGGTACCGAGCAGTACTTC. The genes are TRBV5-4 and TRBJ2-7, with 7 bases aligning to TRBD2. Looked up from germline, CDR1 is SGHNT and CDR2 is YYREEE (reference sequence). This CDR3 region has 13 residues. The V gene end was trimmed by 5 bases and the J gene end by 6 bases; junction bases not matched to a gene: 8.

The chain links TRBV14 to TRBJ2-3, with TRBD2 matching over 9 bases. Trimming cost V 4 bases and J 4 bases; bases outside gene matches: 3. The CDR3 length is 14 residues. The germline V gene encodes CDR1 SGHDN and CDR2 FVKESK. DNA of the CDR3: TGTGCCAGCAGCCTGCGACTAGCGGCAGATACGCAGTATTTT. It specifies CASSLRLAADTQYF.

This clone was observed a single time. The chain joins TRBV7-2 to TRBJ1-1; TRBD1 matches at 9 bases. The CDR3 is made up of 14 amino acids. Germline-derived CDR1 and CDR2 are SGHTA and FQGNSA. V was clipped by 6 bases and J by 4 bases; unmatched bases: 6. CDR3 nucleotide sequence: TGTGCCAGCAGGTCAACAGGGGGCGCCACTGAAGCTTTCTTT. Translated: CASRSTGGATEAFF.

V and J are TRBV19 and TRBJ2-2; perhaps TRBD2 as D (5 bases). The length of the CDR3 is 14 residues. Germline V gives CDR1 LNHDA, CDR2 SQIVND (reference sequence). Trimming stripped 7 bases from V and 1 base from J, with 10 bases between. The CDR3 here is CASNRRGNTGELFF. The CDR3 bases are TGTGCCAGTAATCGTCGGGGGAACACCGGGGAGCTGTTTTTT. Full variable domain (rest looked up from reference TRBV19 and TRBJ2-2): DGGITQSPKYLFRKEGQNVTLSCEQNLNHDAMYWYRQDPGQGLRLIYYSQIVNDFQKGDIAEGYSVSREKKESFPLTVTSAQKNPTAFYLCASNRRGNTGELFFGEGSRLTVL.

This rearrangement joins TRBV15 to TRBJ2-5; 11 bases are shared with TRBD2. This CDR3 comprises 15 residues. Germline CDR1 reads LNHNV; CDR2 reads YYDKDF (reference sequence). Losses at the gene ends were 3 bases for V and 4 bases for J; bases not matched to a gene: 4. The CDR3 sequence is CATSRGGLAGETQYF. CDR3 DNA: TGTGCCACCAGCAGGGGTGGACTAGCGGGAGAGACCCAGTACTTC.

This clone was picked up one time. The V call is TRBV28, the J call TRBJ1-6; D is perhaps TRBD1 (5 bases). V dropped 10 bases and J dropped 0 bases, with 16 bases sitting between them. Looked up from germline, CDR1 is MDHEN and CDR2 is SYDVKM. The CDR3 has 16 amino acids. The CDR3 loop reads CATDQGFGSYNSPLHF. The CDR3 DNA reads TGTGCCACCGATCAGGGCTTCGGCTCCTATAATTCACCCCTCCACTTT.

The chain carries TRBV5-1 and TRBJ2-7; D not certain. V dropped 0 bases and J dropped 1 base, with 5 bases sitting between them. CDR1 is SGHRS, CDR2 YFSETQ, per germline. The length of the CDR3 is 13 residues. The CDR3 loop is CASSLAQSYEQYF. CDR3 DNA sequence: TGCGCCAGCAGCTTGGCGCAGTCCTACGAGCAGTACTTC.

V usage is TRBV9 and J usage is TRBJ2-2, with TRBD2 matching over 11 bases. This CDR3 contains 17 residues. With V trimmed by 0 bases and J by 6 bases, 7 bases remained unmatched. From germline, CDR1 is SGDLS and CDR2 YYNGEE. The CDR3 loop is CASSVEGATSGAGELFF. As DNA, the CDR3 is TGTGCCAGCAGCGTAGAGGGGGCGACTAGCGGGGCCGGGGAGCTGTTTTTT.

This chain connects TRBV28 to TRBJ1-3; D not certain. Germline V gene sequence: CDR1 MDHEN, CDR2 SYDVKM. Between the trimmed V and J ends, which lost 8 bases and 0 bases, there was a span of 5 bases. The CDR3 covers 12 residues. The CDR3 DNA follows: TGTGCCAGCTTGGCCTCTGGAAACACCATATATTTT. Its protein product is CASLASGNTIYF.